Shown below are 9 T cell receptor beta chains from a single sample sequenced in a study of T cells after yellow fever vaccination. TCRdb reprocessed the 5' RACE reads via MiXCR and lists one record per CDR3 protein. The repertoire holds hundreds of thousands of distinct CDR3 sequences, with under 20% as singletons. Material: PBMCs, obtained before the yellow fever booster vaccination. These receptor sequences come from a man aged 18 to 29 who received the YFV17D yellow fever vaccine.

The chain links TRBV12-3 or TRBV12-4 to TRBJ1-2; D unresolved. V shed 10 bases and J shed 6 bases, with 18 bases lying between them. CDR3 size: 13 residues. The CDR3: CATTPQVGDGYTF. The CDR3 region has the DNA TGTGCCACGACACCCCAGGTCGGAGATGGCTACACCTTC.

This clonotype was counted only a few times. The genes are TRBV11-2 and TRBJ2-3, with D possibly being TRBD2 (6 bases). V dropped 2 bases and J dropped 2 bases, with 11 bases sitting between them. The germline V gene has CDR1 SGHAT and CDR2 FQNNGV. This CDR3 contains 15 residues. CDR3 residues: CASSLPSAPTDTQYF. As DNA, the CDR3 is TGTGCCAGCAGCTTACCTAGCGCCCCCACAGATACGCAGTATTTT.

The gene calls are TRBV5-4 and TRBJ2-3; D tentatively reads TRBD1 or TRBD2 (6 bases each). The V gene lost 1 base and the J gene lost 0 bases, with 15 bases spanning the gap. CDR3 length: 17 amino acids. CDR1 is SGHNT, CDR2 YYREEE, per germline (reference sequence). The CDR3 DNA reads TGTGCCAGCAGCTTGTTCCCGGGGGCATTGAGCACAGATACGCAGTATTTT. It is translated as CASSLFPGALSTDTQYF.

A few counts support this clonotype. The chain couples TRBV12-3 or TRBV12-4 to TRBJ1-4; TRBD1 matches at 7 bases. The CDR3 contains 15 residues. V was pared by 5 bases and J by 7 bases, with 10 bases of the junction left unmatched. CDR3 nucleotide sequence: TGTGCCAGCAGTCCGCGACAGGGAAAGGGTGAAAAACTGTTTTTT. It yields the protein CASSPRQGKGEKLFF.

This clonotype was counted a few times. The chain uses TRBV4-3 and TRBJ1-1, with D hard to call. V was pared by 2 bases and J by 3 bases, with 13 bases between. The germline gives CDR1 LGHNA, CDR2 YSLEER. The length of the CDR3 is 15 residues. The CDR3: CASSQKPGEDTEAFF. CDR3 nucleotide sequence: TGCGCCAGCAGCCAAAAGCCGGGTGAGGACACTGAAGCTTTCTTT.

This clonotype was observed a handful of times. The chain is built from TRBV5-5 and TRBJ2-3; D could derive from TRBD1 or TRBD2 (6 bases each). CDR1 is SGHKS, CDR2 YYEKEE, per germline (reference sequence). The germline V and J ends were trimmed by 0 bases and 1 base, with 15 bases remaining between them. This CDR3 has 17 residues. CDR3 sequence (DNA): TGTGCCAGCAGCTTGGAATTACGGGGGCTGGGCACAGATACGCAGTATTTT. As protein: CASSLELRGLGTDTQYF.

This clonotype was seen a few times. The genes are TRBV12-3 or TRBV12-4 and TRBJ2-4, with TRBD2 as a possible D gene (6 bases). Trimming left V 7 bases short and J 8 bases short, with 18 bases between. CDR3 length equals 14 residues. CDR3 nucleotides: TGTGCCAGCACCAACGGGTGGGGAGGAGACATTCAGTACTTC. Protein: CASTNGWGGDIQYF.

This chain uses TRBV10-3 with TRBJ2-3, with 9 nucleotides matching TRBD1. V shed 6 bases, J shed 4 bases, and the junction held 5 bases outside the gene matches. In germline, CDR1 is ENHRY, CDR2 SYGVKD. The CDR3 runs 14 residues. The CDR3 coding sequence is TGTGCCATCAGATACGGACAGGGGCCAGATACGCAGTATTTT. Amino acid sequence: CAIRYGQGPDTQYF.

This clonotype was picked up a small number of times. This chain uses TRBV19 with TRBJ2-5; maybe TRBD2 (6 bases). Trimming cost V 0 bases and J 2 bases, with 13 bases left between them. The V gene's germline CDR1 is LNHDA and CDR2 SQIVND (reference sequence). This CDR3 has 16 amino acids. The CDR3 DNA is TGTGCCAGTAGTATAGATCTTAGCGGAGGGCAAGAGACCCAGTACTTC. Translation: CASSIDLSGGQETQYF.